A single sample is the source of the 23 T cell receptor beta chains below, sequenced in a study of long-term antiretroviral therapy in people with HIV. The assay used was immunoSEQ (version v3.0), run at survey level. Profiled with immunoSEQ multiplex PCR; TCRdb holds only in-frame clones, not every one. This sample has about 21,000 clones, with roughly 80% found just once. The sample consisted of unsorted PBMCs, taken 0.9 years after starting antiretroviral therapy. The source is a young man with HIV.

This rearrangement joins TRBV19 to TRBJ2-2; D perhaps matches TRBD1 (5 bases). Looked up from germline, CDR1 is LNHDA and CDR2 is SQIVND (reference sequence). This CDR3 is built from 15 residues. V was trimmed by 6 bases and J by 3 bases, leaving 14 bases between them. In nucleotides, the CDR3 is TGTGCCAGTAGCGTACAGGCGGCGCACACCGGGGAGCTGTTTTTT. Protein: CASSVQAAHTGELFF.

The rearrangement joins TRBV9 to TRBJ1-2, with 8 positions matching TRBD1. With 4 bases clipped from V and 4 bases from J, the junction kept 12 bases outside the gene matches. Germline V gene data show CDR1 as SGDLS and CDR2 as YYNGEE. The CDR3 length is 16 residues. DNA for the CDR3: TGTGCCAGCAGCCCAAGGACAGGGTGGGGGGTCTATGGCTACACCTTC. As protein: CASSPRTGWGVYGYTF.

The chain couples TRBV11-2 to TRBJ1-2; a possible D gene is TRBD1 (5 bases). Germline V CDR1 and CDR2: SGHAT, FQNNGV. CDR3 length equals 16 residues. Trimming took 0 bases from V and 1 from J, leaving 12 bases between them. The CDR3 protein is CASSLDTGGNNYGYTF. CDR3 nucleotides: TGTGCCAGCAGCTTAGATACGGGGGGGAATAACTATGGCTACACCTTC.

The chain uses TRBV27 and TRBJ1-1; possible D gene TRBD1, 6 bases. The CDR3 sequence is 13 residues long. Germline CDR1 is MNHEY and CDR2 is SMNVEV (reference sequence). Trimming shortened V by 5 bases and J by 4 bases, and 11 bases separated the two germline ends. Here the CDR3 DNA reads TGTGCCAGCAGTCGACCAGGGGCCACTGAAGCTTTCTTT. Translated, it gives CASSRPGATEAFF.

The chain couples TRBV19 to TRBJ2-7, with D possibly matching TRBD2 (6 bases). Germline-derived CDR1 and CDR2 are LNHDA and SQIVND (reference sequence). The V and J ends lost 1 base and 5 bases respectively, with 9 bases between them. The CDR3 consists of 13 residues. CDR3 sequence (DNA): TGTGCCAGTAGTATAGTTCCGGGGGACGAGCAGTACGTC. Residues: CASSIVPGDEQYV.

The DNA for the CDR3 is TGCGCCAGCAGCCAAGGGACAGGCTACGAGCAGTACGTC. Translated, it gives CASSQGTGYEQYV. This sequence joins TRBV4-1 and TRBJ2-7, with 7 bases that match TRBD1. V shed 1 base and J 3 bases; nucleotides not matched to a gene: 0. Germline V CDR1 and CDR2: MGHRA, YSYEKL. This CDR3 spans 13 amino acids.

The V and J genes are TRBV5-1 and TRBJ2-5; no reliable D call. CDR3 length: 14 residues. The germline V gene encodes CDR1 SGHRS and CDR2 YFSETQ. The V and J ends lost 0 bases and 1 base respectively, with 7 bases between them. CDR3 protein: CASSLASRQETQYF. CDR3 bases: TGCGCCAGCAGCTTGGCGAGTCGCCAAGAGACCCAGTACTTC.

The chain links TRBV28 to TRBJ1-6, with D tentatively TRBD1 (5 bases). Trimming stripped 6 bases from V and 0 bases from J, with 12 bases between. The CDR3 consists of 16 residues. The germline V gene encodes CDR1 MDHEN and CDR2 SYDVKM. CDR3 nucleotide sequence: TGTGCCAGCAGCCTGACAGTGAGCTCCTATAATTCACCCCTCCACTTT. Encoded protein: CASSLTVSSYNSPLHF.

This clone has only a few counts. The chain links TRBV4-2 to TRBJ1-1; no clear D. V lost 0 bases to trimming and J lost 7 bases, with 6 bases between them. CDR3 length equals 12 residues. Looked up from germline, CDR1 is LGHNA and CDR2 is YNFKEQ. The DNA of the CDR3 is TGTGCCAGCAGCCAAGACCAGTATGAAGCTTTCTTT. Translation gives CASSQDQYEAFF.

This chain uses TRBV5-1 with TRBJ1-4; tentatively, D is TRBD1 (5 bases). CDR3 length equals 15 residues. Germline-derived CDR1 and CDR2 are SGHRS and YFSETQ. V lost 4 bases and J 8 bases, leaving 18 bases between the germline ends. This chain's CDR3 is CASSPSGVFGEKLFF. CDR3 nucleotides: TGCGCCAGCAGCCCATCGGGGGTCTTTGGGGAAAAACTGTTTTTT. The whole variable domain, remainder taken from reference TRBV5-1 and TRBJ1-4, is KAGVTQTPRYLIKTRGQQVTLSCSPISGHRSVSWYQQTPGQGLQFLFEYFSETQRNKGNFPGRFSGRQFSNSRSEMNVSTLELGDSALYLCASSPSGVFGEKLFFGSGTQLSVL.

The genes are TRBV7-2 and TRBJ2-3; TRBD2 matches at 10 bases. This CDR3 is built from 17 residues. CDR1 is SGHTA and CDR2 is FQGNSA in the germline V gene. The junction had 5 bases not matched to a gene; V was cut back by 0 bases and J by 2 bases. CDR3 sequence: CASSLANSGGHTDTQYF. CDR3 nucleotide sequence: TGTGCCAGCAGCTTAGCGAATAGCGGGGGGCACACAGATACGCAGTATTTT.

The chain links TRBV11-3 to TRBJ2-5; D gene ambiguous. Trimming removed 0 bases at V and 2 bases at J, with 4 bases between. Germline values: CDR1 SGHNT, CDR2 YENEEA. The CDR3 length is 13 residues. CDR3 region: CASSLERQETQYF. DNA for the CDR3: TGTGCCAGCAGCTTAGAACGGCAAGAGACCCAGTACTTC.

The chain employs TRBV27 and TRBJ2-3; 7 nucleotides line up with TRBD1. Germline-derived CDR1 and CDR2 are MNHEY and SMNVEV (reference sequence). The CDR3 contains 15 residues. With V trimmed by 5 bases and J by 2 bases, 7 bases remained unmatched. In nucleotides, the CDR3 is TGTGCCAGCAGTAAAGAGCAGGGGGTCACAGATACGCAGTATTTT. This gives the protein CASSKEQGVTDTQYF.

The V call is TRBV5-4, the J call TRBJ2-7, with 8 nucleotides matching TRBD2. The CDR3 covers 14 residues. Germline V gene data show CDR1 as SGHNT and CDR2 as YYREEE (reference sequence). V shed 3 bases and J 2 bases; nucleotides not matched to a gene: 4. As DNA, the CDR3 is TGTGCCAGCAGCTCCGGGGGGGGCCCCTACGAGCAGTACTTC. As protein: CASSSGGGPYEQYF. The complete variable domain, with remaining parts taken from reference TRBV5-4 and TRBJ2-7, reads ETGVTQSPTHLIKTRGQQVTLRCSSQSGHNTVSWYQQALGQGPQFIFQYYREEENGRGNFPPRFSGLQFPNYSSELNVNALELDDSALYLCASSSGGGPYEQYFGPGTRLTVT.

This clone was observed a single time. Sequence at one end of the junction differs from germline and may be a read error. The rearrangement uses TRBV7-7 and TRBJ1-2; 9 bases line up with TRBD1. Germline V gene sequence: CDR1 SSHAT, CDR2 FNYEAQ (reference sequence). This CDR3 spans 16 amino acids. This chain's CDR3 is CASSLTRDRVFYGYTF. Written as DNA, the CDR3 is TGTGCTAGCAGCCTCACCCGGGACAGGGTTTTCTATGGCTACACCTTC.

The CDR3 bases are TGTGCCAGCAGCTTAGGAAGGACAGGGACCTACGAGCAGTACGTC. Translation gives CASSLGRTGTYEQYV. This rearrangement joins TRBV7-9 to TRBJ2-7; the match to TRBD1 covers 8 bases. The germline V gene encodes CDR1 SEHNR and CDR2 FQNEAQ (reference sequence). The V and J ends lost 1 base and 2 bases, in that order; junction bases with no gene match: 4. The CDR3 is 15 amino acids.

CDR3 region: CASSLAPLQRGNTEAFF. The CDR3 DNA is TGCGCCAGCAGCTTGGCCCCTTTGCAAAGGGGGAACACTGAAGCTTTCTTT. The rearrangement uses TRBV5-1 and TRBJ1-1; a possible D gene is TRBD1 (5 bases). CDR3 length: 17 amino acids. The ends were cut back, 0 bases at V and 1 base at J, with 16 bases in the middle. Looked up from germline, CDR1 is SGHRS and CDR2 is YFSETQ.

The chain is built from TRBV19 and TRBJ2-7; D not certain. Trimming left V 1 base short and J 12 bases short, with 16 bases between. The CDR3 spans 13 residues. The germline gives CDR1 LNHDA, CDR2 SQIVND (reference sequence). CDR3 coding DNA: TGTGCCAGTAGTATAGGCCTCTACGCACCGACGTACTTC. As protein: CASSIGLYAPTYF.

The V and J genes are TRBV19 and TRBJ1-5; D uncertain. The length of the CDR3 is 16 residues. Germline-derived CDR1 and CDR2 are LNHDA and SQIVND (reference sequence). V was clipped by 1 base and J by 3 bases, with 13 bases between them. DNA for the CDR3: TGTGCCAGTAGTATAGTGGCCCGGATAGCCAATCAGCCCCAGCATTTT. This translates into CASSIVARIANQPQHF.

The chain links TRBV5-4 to TRBJ2-1, with D unresolved. The germline V and J ends were trimmed by 2 bases and 7 bases, with 10 bases remaining between them. The germline CDR1 and CDR2 sequences are SGHNT and YYREEE (reference sequence). The CDR3 loop spans 13 amino acids. The CDR3 DNA reads TGTGCCAGCAGCTTCGTGGGCGAAAATGAGCAGTTCTTC. Protein sequence: CASSFVGENEQFF.

J is TRBJ2-3 and V is TRBV6-6; unclear D gene. V lost 6 bases and J lost 2, with 12 bases in between. There are 14 residues in the CDR3. The germline V gene has CDR1 MNHNY and CDR2 SVGAGI (reference sequence). The CDR3 here is CASRFGSDTDTQYF. The DNA for the CDR3 is TGTGCCAGCAGGTTCGGAAGCGACACAGATACGCAGTATTTT.

The V and J genes are TRBV7-9 and TRBJ1-4; weak D call: TRBD1 (5 bases). With 5 bases removed from V and 5 bases from J, the gap between germline ends came to 18 bases. Germline loops: CDR1 SEHNR, CDR2 FQNEAQ (reference sequence). The CDR3 contains 16 residues. Here the CDR3 DNA reads TGTGCCAGCAGCCCCGTTGTGGCAGGGATCAATGAAAAACTGTTTTTT. Amino acid sequence: CASSPVVAGINEKLFF.

The chain recombines TRBV7-8 with TRBJ1-2; tentatively, D is TRBD1 (6 bases). V was pared by 1 base and J by 4 bases, with 13 bases between. The CDR3 spans 15 residues. CDR1 is SGHVS, CDR2 FQNEAQ, per germline. CDR3 amino acids: CASSLGQGTFYGYTF. In DNA form, the CDR3 reads TGTGCCAGCAGCTTAGGTCAGGGGACCTTCTATGGCTACACCTTC.